This T cell receptor beta chain was identified in a study of OX40 agonist ivuxolimab in advanced cancers. Study at large: Partial response was recorded in three patients: one hepatocellular carcinoma and two cutaneous melanoma cases.

Some clones are missing from TCRdb's copy, which holds only in-frame ones; the method was immunoSEQ multiplex PCR. The data show more than 75,000 clones, approximately 90% seen once. This clone was seen a single time. Antigen: not known. Sampling times: baseline, cycle 4 day 1, cycle 7 day 1. Notes on the study in general: What antigens the expanded peripheral T cells recognized was never established.

The V end lost 3 bases, the J end lost 1 base, and 6 bases lay between the germline ends. The CDR3 spans 13 residues. The germline gives CDR1 SGHNT, CDR2 YENEEA. This chain joins TRBV11-3 and TRBJ1-1; a weak D match, TRBD1 (5 bases). This clonotype was sampled from an adult with an advanced solid tumor such as melanoma, head and neck, liver or kidney cancer. The input for sequencing was CD4+ or CD8+ T cells sorted from blood, taken in a trial of the OX40 agonist ivuxolimab. DNA for the CDR3: TGTGCCAGCAGCTTGGGGGAGAACACTGAAGCTTTCTTT. This codes for CASSLGENTEAFF.